The following is a TCR beta chain sequence with its context. Its matching antigen is unknown. Primers included in the PCR were 60 Vbeta and 13 Jbeta primers. Measured with immunoSEQ multiplex PCR; TCRdb has only the in-frame clones, and not every one. Found here are 130,000 or so clones, approximately 80% of them singletons; the top ten hold around 1.3%. This entry is derived from a study of cytomegalovirus exposure and HLA in healthy donors. Study-wide results and limits: Rare TCR sequences dominated, though some public TCRs recurred in many donors. A later examination showed that TCR association rates differed by HLA locus, with DRB1 most and HLA-C fewest. It was likely that a cluster of highly shared sequence variants was a sequencing artifact.

CDR1 LGHNA and CDR2 YSLEER come from the germline V gene. This CDR3 contains 16 residues. V was shortened by 0 bases and J by 0 bases, with 11 bases between the two germline ends. The rearrangement links TRBV4-3 to TRBJ1-2; D is unresolved. Sequenced material: PBMCs. This TCR derives from a woman between 40 and 50 years old in good health and CMV-seronegative. CDR3 protein: CASSQDVAGANYGYTF. The CDR3 nucleotides read TGCGCCAGCAGCCAAGATGTGGCTGGAGCTAACTATGGCTACACCTTC.